This TCR beta chain was documented in a study of blood T cell repertoires in COVID-19. Overall study: Nucleic acid was either cDNA or gDNA, and it came from T cells, B-cell-depleted T cells, or PBMCs.

Trimming took 6 bases from V and 0 from J, leaving 6 bases between them. The CDR3 is made up of 13 amino acids. Germline CDR1 MNHEY, CDR2 SVGAGI. The method was immunoSEQ multiplex PCR; TCRdb's version includes in-frame clones alone and lacks a portion of them. This sample has 450,000 or so clones, with 70% to 90% found just once. Seattle researchers signed up patients amid active infection and tracked them longitudinally. The V and J genes are TRBV6-5 and TRBJ1-5; no reliable D call. Sequencing was performed on peripheral blood. The TCR comes from a woman aged 40 to 50 with COVID-19, enrolled during active disease. CDR3 loop: CASRRDSNQPQHF. The CDR3 DNA reads TGTGCCAGCAGACGAGATAGCAATCAGCCCCAGCATTTT.